This T cell receptor (beta chain) originates from a study of OX40 agonist ivuxolimab in advanced cancers. Study outcomes and limitations: Dose levels from 0.1 to 3.0 mg/kg saw CD4+ and CD8+ blood T cells expand clonally by week 6.

Here immunoSEQ multiplex PCR was the method, and the copy in TCRdb shows in-frame clones only, minus some. The sample includes some 11,000 clones, about three quarters of them seen just once. About this clone: The antigen is not known.

J was trimmed by 3 bases and V by 3 bases; bases with no gene match: 2. This CDR3 is built from 14 residues. Germline V gene sequence: CDR1 MDHEN, CDR2 SYDVKM. The genes are TRBV28 and TRBJ2-7, with 10 bases identical to TRBD2. Source: CD4+ or CD8+ T cells sorted from blood, taken in a trial of the OX40 agonist ivuxolimab. The clonotype originates from an adult with an advanced solid tumor such as melanoma, head and neck, liver or kidney cancer. CDR3 in DNA: TGTGCCAGCAGTTTTAGCGGGGGGAACTACGAGCAGTACTTC. The encoded protein is CASSFSGGNYEQYF.